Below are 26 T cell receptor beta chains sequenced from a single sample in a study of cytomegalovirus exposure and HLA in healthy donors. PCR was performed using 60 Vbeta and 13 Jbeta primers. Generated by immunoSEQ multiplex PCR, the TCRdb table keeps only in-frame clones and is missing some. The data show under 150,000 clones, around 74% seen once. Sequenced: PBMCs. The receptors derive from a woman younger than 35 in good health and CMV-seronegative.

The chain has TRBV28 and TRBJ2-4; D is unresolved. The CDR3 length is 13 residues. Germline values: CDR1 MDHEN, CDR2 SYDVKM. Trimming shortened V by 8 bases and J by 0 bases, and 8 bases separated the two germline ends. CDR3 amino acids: CASGSLAKNIQYF. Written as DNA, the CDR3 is TGTGCCAGCGGTAGTTTAGCCAAAAACATTCAGTACTTC.

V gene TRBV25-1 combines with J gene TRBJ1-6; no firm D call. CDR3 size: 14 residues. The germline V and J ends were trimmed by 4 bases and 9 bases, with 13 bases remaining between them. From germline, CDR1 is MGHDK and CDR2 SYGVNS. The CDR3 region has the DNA TGTGCCAGCAGTGTTACGGGAGAAAGTTCACCCCTCCACTTT. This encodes CASSVTGESSPLHF.

The CDR3 coding sequence is TGTGCCAGCAGTTTATGGGACAGTAGCAATCAGCCCCAGCATTTT. It specifies CASSLWDSSNQPQHF. The rearrangement uses TRBV28 and TRBJ1-5, with TRBD1 as a possible D gene (6 bases). Deletions cut 0 bases from V and 0 bases from J, with 6 bases between. CDR1 is MDHEN, CDR2 SYDVKM, per germline. This CDR3 comprises 15 residues.

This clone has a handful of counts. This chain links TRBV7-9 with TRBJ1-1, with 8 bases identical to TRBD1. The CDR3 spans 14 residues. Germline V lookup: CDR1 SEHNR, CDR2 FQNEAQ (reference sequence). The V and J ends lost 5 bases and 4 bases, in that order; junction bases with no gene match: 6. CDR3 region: CASSPGQGSTEAFF. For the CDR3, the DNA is TGTGCCAGCAGCCCTGGACAGGGCAGCACTGAAGCTTTCTTT. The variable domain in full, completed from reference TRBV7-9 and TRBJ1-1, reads DTGVSQNPRHKITKRGQNVTFRCDPISEHNRLYWYRQTLGQGPEFLTYFQNEAQLEKSRLLSDRFSAERPKGSFSTLEIQRTEQGDSAMYLCASSPGQGSTEAFFGQGTRLTVV.

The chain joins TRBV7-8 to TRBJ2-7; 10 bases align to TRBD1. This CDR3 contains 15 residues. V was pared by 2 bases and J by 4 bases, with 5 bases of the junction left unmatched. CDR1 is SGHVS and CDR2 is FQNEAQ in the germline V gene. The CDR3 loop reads CASSLPGQGKYEQYF. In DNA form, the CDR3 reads TGTGCCAGCAGCTTACCGGGACAGGGGAAGTACGAGCAGTACTTC.

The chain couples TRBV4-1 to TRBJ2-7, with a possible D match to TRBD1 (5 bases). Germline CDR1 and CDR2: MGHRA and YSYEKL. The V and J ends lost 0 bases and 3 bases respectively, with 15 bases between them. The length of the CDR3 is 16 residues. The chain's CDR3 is CASSQDQGFNGYEQYF. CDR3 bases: TGCGCCAGCAGCCAAGATCAGGGCTTTAACGGCTACGAGCAGTACTTC.

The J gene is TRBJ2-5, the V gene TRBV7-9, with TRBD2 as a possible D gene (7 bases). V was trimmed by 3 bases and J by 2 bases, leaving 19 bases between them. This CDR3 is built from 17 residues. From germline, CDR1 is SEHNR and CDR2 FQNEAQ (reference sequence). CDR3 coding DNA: TGTGCCAGCAGCTTCGGGTGGGGGGGCGATCATCAAGAGACCCAGTACTTC. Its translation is CASSFGWGGDHQETQYF.

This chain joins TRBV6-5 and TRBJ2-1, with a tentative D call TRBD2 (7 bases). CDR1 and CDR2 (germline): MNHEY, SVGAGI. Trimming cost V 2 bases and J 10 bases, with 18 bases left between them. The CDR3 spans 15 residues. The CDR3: CASSYQAGGAPEQFF. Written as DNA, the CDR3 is TGTGCCAGCAGTTACCAAGCTGGGGGGGCCCCCGAGCAGTTCTTC.

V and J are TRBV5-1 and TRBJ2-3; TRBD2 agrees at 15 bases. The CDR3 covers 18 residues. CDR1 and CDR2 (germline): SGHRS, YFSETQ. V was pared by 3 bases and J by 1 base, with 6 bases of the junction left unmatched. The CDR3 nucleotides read TGCGCCAGCAGCTCACGGACTAGCGGGGGGGCCGGCACAGATACGCAGTATTTT. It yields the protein CASSSRTSGGAGTDTQYF.

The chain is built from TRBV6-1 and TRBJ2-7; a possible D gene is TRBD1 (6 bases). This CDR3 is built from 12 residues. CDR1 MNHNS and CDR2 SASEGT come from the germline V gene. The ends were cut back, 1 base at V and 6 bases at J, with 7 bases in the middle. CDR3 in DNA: TGTGCCAGCAGTGAAGGGGGGCGCGAGCAGTACTTC. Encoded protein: CASSEGGREQYF.

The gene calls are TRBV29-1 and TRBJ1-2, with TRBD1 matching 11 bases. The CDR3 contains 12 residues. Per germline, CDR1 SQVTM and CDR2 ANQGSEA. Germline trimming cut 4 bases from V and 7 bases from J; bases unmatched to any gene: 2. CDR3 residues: CSVGGQGGGYTF. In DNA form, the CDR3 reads TGCAGCGTTGGGGGACAGGGGGGTGGCTACACCTTC.

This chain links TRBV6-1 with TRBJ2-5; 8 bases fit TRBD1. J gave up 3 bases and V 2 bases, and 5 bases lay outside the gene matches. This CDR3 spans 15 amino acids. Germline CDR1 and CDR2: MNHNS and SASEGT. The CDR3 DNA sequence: TGTGCCAGCAGTGAAAACGGACAGGGAAAAGAGACCCAGTACTTC. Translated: CASSENGQGKETQYF.

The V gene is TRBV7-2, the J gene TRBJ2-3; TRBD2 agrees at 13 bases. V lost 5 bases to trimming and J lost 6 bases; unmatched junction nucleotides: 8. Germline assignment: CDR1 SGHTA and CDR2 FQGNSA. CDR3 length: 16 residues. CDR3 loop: CASSVLAGGAGDTQYF. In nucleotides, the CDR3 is TGTGCCAGCAGCGTACTAGCGGGGGGGGCGGGGGATACGCAGTATTTT.

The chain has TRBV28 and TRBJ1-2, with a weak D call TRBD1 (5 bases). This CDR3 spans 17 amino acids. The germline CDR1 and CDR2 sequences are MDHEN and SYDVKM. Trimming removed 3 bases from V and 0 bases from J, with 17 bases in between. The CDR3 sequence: CASSLGPVPTSNYGYTF. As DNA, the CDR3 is TGTGCCAGCAGTTTGGGGCCAGTTCCGACCTCTAACTATGGCTACACCTTC.

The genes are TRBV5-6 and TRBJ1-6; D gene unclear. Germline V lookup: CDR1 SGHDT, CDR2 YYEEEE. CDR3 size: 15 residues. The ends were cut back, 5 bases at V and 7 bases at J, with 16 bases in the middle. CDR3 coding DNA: TGTGCCAGCAGACAACACCGGGAGTTAAATTCACCCCTCCACTTT. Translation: CASRQHRELNSPLHF.

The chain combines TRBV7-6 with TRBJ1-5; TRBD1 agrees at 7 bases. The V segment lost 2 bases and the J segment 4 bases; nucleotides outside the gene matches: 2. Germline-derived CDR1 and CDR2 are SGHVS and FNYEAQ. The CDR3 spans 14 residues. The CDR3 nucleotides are TGTGCCAGCAGCTTAACGACAGGGAATCAGCCCCAGCATTTT. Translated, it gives CASSLTTGNQPQHF.

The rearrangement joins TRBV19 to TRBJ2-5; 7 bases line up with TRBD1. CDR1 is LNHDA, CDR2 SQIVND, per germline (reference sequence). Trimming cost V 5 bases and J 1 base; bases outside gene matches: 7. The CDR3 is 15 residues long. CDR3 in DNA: TGTGCCAGTAGTGTACTAAAGGGGGCCCAAGAGACCCAGTACTTC. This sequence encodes CASSVLKGAQETQYF.

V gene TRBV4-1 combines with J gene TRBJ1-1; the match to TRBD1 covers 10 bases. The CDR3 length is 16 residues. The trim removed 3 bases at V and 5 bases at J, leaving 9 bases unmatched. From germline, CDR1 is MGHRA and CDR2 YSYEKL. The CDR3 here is CASSHPRQGAQTEAFF. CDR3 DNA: TGCGCCAGCAGCCACCCAAGACAGGGGGCGCAAACTGAAGCTTTCTTT.

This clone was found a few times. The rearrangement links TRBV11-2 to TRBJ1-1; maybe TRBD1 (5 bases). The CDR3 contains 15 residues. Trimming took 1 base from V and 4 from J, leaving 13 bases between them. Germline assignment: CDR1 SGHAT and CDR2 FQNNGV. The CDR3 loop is CASSLAVRAITEAFF. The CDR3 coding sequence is TGTGCCAGCAGCTTAGCGGTCAGGGCGATCACTGAAGCTTTCTTT.

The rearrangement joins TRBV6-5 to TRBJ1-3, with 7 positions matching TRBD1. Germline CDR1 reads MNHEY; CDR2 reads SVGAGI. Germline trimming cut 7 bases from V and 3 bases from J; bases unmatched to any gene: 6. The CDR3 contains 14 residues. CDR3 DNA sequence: TGTGCCAGCACCACCGGGACAGTTGGAAACACCATATATTTT. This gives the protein CASTTGTVGNTIYF.

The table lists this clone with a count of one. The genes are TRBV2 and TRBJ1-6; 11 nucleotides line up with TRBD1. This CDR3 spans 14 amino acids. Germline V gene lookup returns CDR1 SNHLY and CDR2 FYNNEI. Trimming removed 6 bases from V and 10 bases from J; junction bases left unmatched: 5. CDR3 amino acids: CASRGQGAWSPLHF. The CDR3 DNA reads TGTGCCAGCAGAGGACAGGGGGCATGGTCACCCCTCCACTTT. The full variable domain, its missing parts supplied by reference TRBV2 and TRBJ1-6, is EPEVTQTPSHQVTQMGQEVILRCVPISNHLYFYWYRQILGQKVEFLVSFYNNEISEKSEIFDDQFSVERPDGSNFTLKIRSTKLEDSAMYFCASRGQGAWSPLHFGNGTRLTVT.

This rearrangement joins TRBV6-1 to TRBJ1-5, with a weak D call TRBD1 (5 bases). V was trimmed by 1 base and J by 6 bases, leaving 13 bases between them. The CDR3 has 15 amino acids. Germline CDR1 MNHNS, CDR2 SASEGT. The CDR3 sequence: CASSEVGGVGQPQHF. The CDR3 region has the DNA TGTGCCAGCAGTGAAGTAGGAGGGGTAGGTCAGCCCCAGCATTTT.

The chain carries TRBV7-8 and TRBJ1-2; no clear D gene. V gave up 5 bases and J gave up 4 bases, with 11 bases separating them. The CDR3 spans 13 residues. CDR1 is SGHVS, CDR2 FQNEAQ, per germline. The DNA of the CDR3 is TGTGCCAGCAGCCCCCGCGGACTCTATGGCTACACCTTC. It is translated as CASSPRGLYGYTF.

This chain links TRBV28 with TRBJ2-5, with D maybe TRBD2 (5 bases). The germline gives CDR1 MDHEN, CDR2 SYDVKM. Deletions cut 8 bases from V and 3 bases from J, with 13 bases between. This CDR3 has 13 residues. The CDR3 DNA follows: TGTGCCAGCTTCGGGATCTGGAAAGAGACCCAGTACTTC. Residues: CASFGIWKETQYF.

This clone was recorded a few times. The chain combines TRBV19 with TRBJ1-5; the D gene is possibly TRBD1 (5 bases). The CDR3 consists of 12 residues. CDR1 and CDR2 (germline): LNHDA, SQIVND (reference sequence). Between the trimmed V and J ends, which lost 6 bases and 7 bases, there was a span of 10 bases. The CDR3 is CASSREGQPQHF. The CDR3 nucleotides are TGTGCCAGTAGCCGGGAGGGGCAGCCCCAGCATTTT.

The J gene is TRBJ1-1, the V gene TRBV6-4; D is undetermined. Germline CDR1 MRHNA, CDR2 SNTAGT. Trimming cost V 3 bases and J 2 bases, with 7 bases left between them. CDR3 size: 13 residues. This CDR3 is CASSESVNTEAFF. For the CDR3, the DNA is TGTGCCAGCAGTGAGTCGGTTAACACTGAAGCTTTCTTT.